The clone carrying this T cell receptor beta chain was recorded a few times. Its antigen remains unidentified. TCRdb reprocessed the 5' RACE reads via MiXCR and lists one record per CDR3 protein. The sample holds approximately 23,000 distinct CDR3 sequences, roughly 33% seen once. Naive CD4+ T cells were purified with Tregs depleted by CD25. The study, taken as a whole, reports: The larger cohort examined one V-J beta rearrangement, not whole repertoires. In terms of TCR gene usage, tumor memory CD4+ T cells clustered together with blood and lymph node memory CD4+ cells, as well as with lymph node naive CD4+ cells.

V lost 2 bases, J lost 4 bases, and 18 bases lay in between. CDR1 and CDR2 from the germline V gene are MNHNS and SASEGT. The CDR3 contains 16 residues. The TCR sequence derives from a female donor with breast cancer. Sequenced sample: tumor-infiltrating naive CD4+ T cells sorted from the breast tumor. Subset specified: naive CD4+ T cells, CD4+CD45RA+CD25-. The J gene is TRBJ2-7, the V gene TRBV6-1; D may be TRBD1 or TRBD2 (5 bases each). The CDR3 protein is CASSEPGRGRKYEQYF. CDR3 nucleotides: TGTGCCAGCAGTGAACCGGGACGAGGAAGGAAGTACGAGCAGTACTTC.